This TCR beta chain came from a study of T cells in localized non-small cell lung cancer. As concerns this clone: Its target is unknown.

Study results and caveats: Compared with tumor, uninvolved adjacent lung displayed greater T cell clonality, ranking highest overall. Patients showing higher blood T cell density tended to see longer overall survival. Researchers found a median around 58 of the top 100 tumor clones in adjacent lung.

The length of the CDR3 is 14 residues. Deletions cut 5 bases from V and 0 bases from J, with 8 bases between. In germline, CDR1 is MNHGY, CDR2 SAAAGT. Generated by immunoSEQ multiplex PCR, the TCRdb table keeps only in-frame clones and is missing some. The sample lists several thousand clones; around a quarter were seen once. The sequence derives from a female donor of 60 years or more with stage I lung adenocarcinoma. Specimen: lung tumor tissue, collected before any cancer treatment. The rearrangement uses TRBV6-8 and TRBJ2-1, with TRBD2 as a possible D gene (6 bases). Here the CDR3 reads CASSDGGSYNEQFF. The CDR3 bases are TGTGCCAGCAGTGACGGGGGCTCCTACAATGAGCAGTTCTTC.